In this sample, the clone carrying this T cell receptor (beta chain) turned up a few times. Its antigen remains unidentified. This specimen comes from a study of beta chain features in type 1 diabetes. Study results and limitations: Among all four CD4+ subsets, Type 1 diabetes patients had TCRB CDR3s that were moderately but significantly shorter.

Sequencing targeted expressed TCRB transcripts, as all isolated RNA had been reverse transcribed. Generated by immunoSEQ multiplex PCR, the TCRdb table keeps only in-frame clones and is missing some. The top ten clones hold 0.015% of a sample with around 310,000 clones, about 14% of them seen once. Trimming shortened V by 3 bases and J by 9 bases, and 17 bases separated the two germline ends. Germline CDR1 is LNHNV and CDR2 is YYDKDF (reference sequence). CDR3 size: 15 residues. The sequenced material came from naive CD4+ T cells from blood. The chain joins TRBV15 to TRBJ2-2, with D possibly being TRBD1 (5 bases). This receptor was taken from a woman between 18 and 29 years old with type 1 diabetes. The DNA for the CDR3 is TGTGCCACCAGCAGGGGCCGAGACAGATCAAGGGAGCTGTTTTTT. It specifies CATSRGRDRSRELFF.